This TCR beta chain is from a study of shared clonotypes between healthy human individuals. Germline V gene data show CDR1 as MNHNS and CDR2 as SASEGT. The CDR3 sequence is 13 residues long. The J segment lost 5 bases and the V segment lost 2 bases, leaving 2 bases of the junction unmatched. Sequencing used immunoSEQ multiplex PCR; TCRdb keeps in-frame clones, though not all of them. The repertoire has approximately 2.5 million clones, 90% to 95% of them found once; the top ten carry over 0.12%. A remark on this clone: This specimen includes other DNA sequences encoding the same CDR3.

The chain has TRBV6-1 and TRBJ2-7; TRBD1 aligns across 8 bases. The TCR comes from a young man in good health. Material for sequencing was naive CD4+ T cells sorted from blood. The subset denotes: CD45RA+ positively selected. The CDR3 region has the DNA TGTGCCAGCAGTGAACAGGGGGCCCACGAGCAGTACTTC. As protein: CASSEQGAHEQYF.